This TCR beta chain derives from a study of human T cells and chemical hapten exposure. Study at large: Enrolled patients were predominantly female and had alopecia areata, totalis or universalis.

Study findings and constraints: The study found expanded TCRs formed significantly more large CDR3 similarity clusters than controls.

The germline CDR1 and CDR2 sequences are MDHEN and SYDVKM. The CDR3 runs 15 residues. J was trimmed by 2 bases and V by 3 bases; bases with no gene match: 3. Time point reported: patch test 2, 6 weeks after DPC sensitization. Noted treatment: therapeutic diphenylcyclopropenone sensitization with weekly scalp DPC. Participating donors were patients with alopecia, aged 18 to 70 years, considered appropriate candidates for DPC. A remark on this clonotype: Its antigen remains unknown.

The study's library attached unique molecular identifiers to single cDNA molecules. TCRdb itself ran the RACE reads through MiXCR, one entry per CDR3 protein. Among 100,000 or so distinct CDR3 sequences listed, roughly 11% were seen once. The starting material was whole blood, obtained in connection with sensitization to the hapten diphenylcyclopropenone (DPC). The source is a middle-aged man with alopecia areata. Some clones in this sample may be carry-over from other donors' samples. The chain employs TRBV28 and TRBJ2-7; 11 bases align to TRBD2. This CDR3 is CASSFKLAGAYEQYF. In DNA, the CDR3 is TGTGCCAGCAGTTTCAAACTAGCGGGAGCCTACGAGCAGTACTTC.